This T cell receptor beta chain was identified in a study of blood T cell repertoires in COVID-19. In the study overall: COVID-19 samples collected from the United States, Italy and Spain covered acute and convalescent phases. Nucleic acid was either cDNA or gDNA, and it came from T cells, B-cell-depleted T cells, or PBMCs.

Trimming cost V 0 bases and J 2 bases, with 2 bases left between them. Germline V gene data show CDR1 as SGHNT and CDR2 as YYREEE (reference sequence). The CDR3 spans 12 residues. In the original analysis: It was from reference gene primer amplification that nucleated cell counts were estimated. Sequenced by immunoSEQ multiplex PCR; TCRdb stores in-frame clones only, minus some. For V, J and clone size, that table is used; D and trimming come from the DNA. Altogether about 92,000 clones are present, around 80% being singletons, with the ten largest covering about 8.7%. The sequence was obtained from a man between 45 and 60 years old who had recovered from COVID-19. Sequencing used peripheral blood. The chain has TRBV5-4 and TRBJ1-1; D is undetermined. This CDR3 is CASSLANTEAFF. CDR3 nucleotides: TGTGCCAGCAGCTTGGCAAACACTGAAGCTTTCTTT.